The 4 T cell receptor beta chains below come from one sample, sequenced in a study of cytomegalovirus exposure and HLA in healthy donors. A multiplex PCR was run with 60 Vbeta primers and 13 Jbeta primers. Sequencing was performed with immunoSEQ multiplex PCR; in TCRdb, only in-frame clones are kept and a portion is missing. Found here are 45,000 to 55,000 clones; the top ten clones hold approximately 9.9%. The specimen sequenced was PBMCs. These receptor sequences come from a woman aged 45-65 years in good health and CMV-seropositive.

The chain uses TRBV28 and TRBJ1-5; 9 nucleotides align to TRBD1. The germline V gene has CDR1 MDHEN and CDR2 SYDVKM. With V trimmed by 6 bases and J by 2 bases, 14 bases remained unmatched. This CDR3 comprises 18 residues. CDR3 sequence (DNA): TGTGCCAGCAGACCCGGACAGGGGCGGACTGAGGGCAATCAGCCCCAGCATTTT. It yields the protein CASRPGQGRTEGNQPQHF.

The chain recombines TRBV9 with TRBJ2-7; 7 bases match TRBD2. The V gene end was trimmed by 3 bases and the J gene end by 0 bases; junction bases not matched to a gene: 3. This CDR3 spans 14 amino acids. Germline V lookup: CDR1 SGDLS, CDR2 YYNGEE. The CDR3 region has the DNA TGTGCCAGCAGCGCTAGGGACTACTCCTACGAGCAGTACTTC. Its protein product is CASSARDYSYEQYF.

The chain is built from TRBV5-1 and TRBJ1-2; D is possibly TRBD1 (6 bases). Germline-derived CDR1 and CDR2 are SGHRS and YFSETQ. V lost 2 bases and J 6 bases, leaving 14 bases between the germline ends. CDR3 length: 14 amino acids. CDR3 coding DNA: TGCGCCAGCAGCTTCCGACAGGCGTACGATGGCTACACCTTC. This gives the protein CASSFRQAYDGYTF.

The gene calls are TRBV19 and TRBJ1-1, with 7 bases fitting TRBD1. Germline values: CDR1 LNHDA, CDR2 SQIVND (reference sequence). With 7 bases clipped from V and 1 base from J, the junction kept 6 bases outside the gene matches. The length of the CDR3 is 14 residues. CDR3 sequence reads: CASTPGTANTEAFF. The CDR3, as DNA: TGTGCCAGTACCCCCGGGACAGCGAACACTGAAGCTTTCTTT. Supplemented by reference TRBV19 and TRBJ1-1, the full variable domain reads DGGITQSPKYLFRKEGQNVTLSCEQNLNHDAMYWYRQDPGQGLRLIYYSQIVNDFQKGDIAEGYSVSREKKESFPLTVTSAQKNPTAFYLCASTPGTANTEAFFGQGTRLTVV.